Shown below are 19 T cell receptor beta chains from a single sample sequenced in a study of blood T cell repertoires in COVID-19. Repertoires were generated with immunoSEQ multiplex PCR, while TCRdb's copy carries only in-frame clones and drops some. The sample records roughly 160,000 clones, approximately 86% being singletons. The sequenced material came from peripheral blood. Receptors were obtained from a woman of 80 years or more with COVID-19, enrolled during active disease.

J is TRBJ2-1 and V is TRBV19; 12 bases line up with TRBD2. Germline CDR1 reads LNHDA; CDR2 reads SQIVND (reference sequence). Trimming at V came to 7 bases and at J to 10 bases, leaving 8 bases not matched to a gene. This CDR3 contains 14 residues. The CDR3 loop reads CASNPSGRAQEQFF. DNA of the CDR3: TGTGCCAGTAACCCTAGCGGGAGGGCCCAGGAGCAGTTCTTC.

The V gene is TRBV6-5, the J gene TRBJ1-2, with D possibly TRBD1 on 5 matching bases. Trimming cost V 6 bases and J 7 bases, with 21 bases left between them. This CDR3 is 15 amino acids long. CDR1 and CDR2 (germline): MNHEY, SVGAGI. Written as DNA, the CDR3 is TGTGCCAGCAGCGTCTCCTTCGCGGTTCAGGGTGGCTACACCTTC. Translating it yields CASSVSFAVQGGYTF.

This clone was seen once. The gene calls are TRBV6-2 or TRBV6-3 and TRBJ1-5; D is unresolved. The germline V gene has CDR1 MNHEY and CDR2 SVGEGT. Trimming took off 6 bases at V and 0 bases at J, with 9 bases between the two ends. The CDR3 is 14 amino acids. This chain's CDR3 is CASSPNRSNQPQHF. The DNA of the CDR3 is TGTGCCAGCAGCCCAAATCGTAGCAATCAGCCCCAGCATTTT.

Only a few counts were recorded for this clone. The J gene is TRBJ1-4, the V gene TRBV4-1; 7 bases are shared with TRBD1. The V gene end was trimmed by 3 bases and the J gene end by 11 bases; junction bases not matched to a gene: 12. The V gene's germline CDR1 is MGHRA and CDR2 YSYEKL. This CDR3 has 15 residues. CDR3 in amino acids: CASSQTGIVGWKLFF. CDR3 sequence (DNA): TGCGCCAGCAGCCAGACAGGGATAGTGGGGTGGAAACTGTTTTTT.

V usage is TRBV2 and J usage is TRBJ1-1; 9 bases align to TRBD1. In germline, CDR1 is SNHLY, CDR2 FYNNEI. V was clipped by 9 bases and J by 6 bases; unmatched bases: 23. The CDR3 spans 18 residues. The CDR3 nucleotides are TGTGCCAGAACCGACTCCGGGACAGGGATGGTAGAGGAAGCTGAAGCTTTCTTT. Its translation is CARTDSGTGMVEEAEAFF.

This rearrangement joins TRBV19 to TRBJ1-5, with D possibly TRBD1 on 5 matching bases. Germline V gene sequence: CDR1 LNHDA, CDR2 SQIVND (reference sequence). The CDR3 runs 16 residues. Trimming stripped 3 bases from V and 6 bases from J, with 18 bases between. The CDR3 DNA reads as TGTGCCAGTAGTATGGGTCGGACGGGGGTAGGTCAGCCCCAGCATTTT. Its protein is CASSMGRTGVGQPQHF.

The V gene is TRBV27, the J gene TRBJ2-7; 9 bases agree with TRBD2. This CDR3 spans 15 amino acids. Trimming removed 6 bases from V and 7 bases from J; junction bases left unmatched: 13. CDR1 is MNHEY and CDR2 is SMNVEV in the germline V gene (reference sequence). The DNA of the CDR3 is TGTGCCAGCAGCTCCTGGCGGGAGGGCCTAGGTGAGCAGTACTTC. Encoded protein: CASSSWREGLGEQYF.

The gene calls are TRBV12-5 and TRBJ2-2; tentative D call: TRBD2 (6 bases). The V gene's germline CDR1 is LGHNT and CDR2 FRNRAP. V was shortened by 8 bases and J by 3 bases, with 16 bases between the two germline ends. The CDR3 sequence is 15 residues long. As DNA, the CDR3 is TGTGCTAGTTCAGTTTACGGGGGATACACCGGGGAGCTGTTTTTT. Its protein product is CASSVYGGYTGELFF. The full variable domain, rest sourced from reference TRBV12-5 and TRBJ2-2, is DARVTQTPRHKVTEMGQEVTMRCQPILGHNTVFWYRQTMMQGLELLAYFRNRAPLDDSGMPKDRFSAEMPDATLATLKIQPSEPRDSAVYFCASSVYGGYTGELFFGEGSRLTVL.

This chain connects TRBV5-6 to TRBJ1-5; D is perhaps TRBD1 (6 bases). V was pared by 4 bases and J by 5 bases, with 13 bases between. The germline V gene has CDR1 SGHDT and CDR2 YYEEEE. CDR3 length equals 14 residues. For the CDR3, the DNA is TGTGCCAGCAGCCCCTGGGGGCCCCATCAGCCCCAGCATTTT. This encodes CASSPWGPHQPQHF.

V gene TRBV9 combines with J gene TRBJ1-5, with 7 nucleotides matching TRBD1. The CDR3 runs 14 residues. V was clipped by 0 bases and J by 6 bases; unmatched bases: 3. Germline loops: CDR1 SGDLS, CDR2 YYNGEE. The CDR3 is CASSVEPGGQPQHF. The CDR3 DNA is TGTGCCAGCAGCGTAGAGCCAGGGGGTCAGCCCCAGCATTTT.

The genes are TRBV27 and TRBJ1-5; 7 nucleotides match TRBD1. This CDR3 spans 16 amino acids. CDR1 is MNHEY and CDR2 is SMNVEV in the germline V gene (reference sequence). Trimming cost V 3 bases and J 0 bases; bases outside gene matches: 5. CDR3 protein: CASSFGTDPSNQPQHF. CDR3 coding DNA: TGTGCCAGCAGTTTCGGGACAGACCCTAGCAATCAGCCCCAGCATTTT.

This chain joins TRBV7-9 and TRBJ2-1; D ambiguous. The CDR3 length is 16 residues. Germline lookup yields CDR1 SEHNR and CDR2 FQNEAQ (reference sequence). The V and J ends lost 5 bases and 4 bases respectively, with 18 bases between them. CDR3 in DNA: TGTGCCAGCAGCCTCACAATTGAGCGTACGTACAATGAGCAGTTCTTC. It specifies CASSLTIERTYNEQFF.

The CDR3 DNA reads as TGTGCCAGCAGCGTAGGCGGGACTAGGCCCTACAATGAGCAGTTCTTC. Translated, it gives CASSVGGTRPYNEQFF. The chain uses TRBV7-8 and TRBJ2-1; 8 bases map to TRBD2. Germline V gives CDR1 SGHVS, CDR2 FQNEAQ. The CDR3 is 16 amino acids. J gave up 2 bases and V 5 bases, and 8 bases lay outside the gene matches.

The J gene is TRBJ2-7, the V gene TRBV7-2; a weak D match, TRBD2 (5 bases). The CDR3 sequence is 18 residues long. CDR1 and CDR2 from the germline V gene are SGHTA and FQGNSA. V was trimmed by 0 bases and J by 0 bases, leaving 18 bases between them. In DNA, the CDR3 is TGTGCCAGCAGCTTAGCCCCTAGCTTACCATCAAACTCCTACGAGCAGTACTTC. The encoded protein is CASSLAPSLPSNSYEQYF.

The V gene is TRBV7-9, the J gene TRBJ2-3, with 13 bases lining up with TRBD2. Germline V CDR1 and CDR2: SEHNR, FQNEAQ (reference sequence). The CDR3 runs 16 residues. Losses at the gene ends were 5 bases for V and 6 bases for J; bases not matched to a gene: 8. This chain's CDR3 is CASSPGLAGEGDTQYF. The CDR3 nucleotides read TGTGCCAGCAGCCCCGGACTAGCGGGAGAGGGGGATACGCAGTATTTT.

The rearrangement links TRBV5-1 to TRBJ1-6; possible D gene TRBD1, 5 bases. Trimming stripped 0 bases from V and 7 bases from J, with 8 bases between. The CDR3 totals 14 residues. The germline CDR1 and CDR2 sequences are SGHRS and YFSETQ. This chain's CDR3 is CASSLGQRNSPLHF. The CDR3 DNA reads as TGCGCCAGCAGCTTGGGACAGAGGAATTCACCCCTCCACTTT. Based on the CDR3 plus reference TRBV5-1 and TRBJ1-6, the full variable domain is KAGVTQTPRYLIKTRGQQVTLSCSPISGHRSVSWYQQTPGQGLQFLFEYFSETQRNKGNFPGRFSGRQFSNSRSEMNVSTLELGDSALYLCASSLGQRNSPLHFGNGTRLTVT.

The chain combines TRBV5-1 with TRBJ2-5; a possible D gene is TRBD2 (6 bases). This CDR3 has 16 amino acids. V lost 0 bases and J 4 bases, leaving 16 bases between the germline ends. Per the germline V gene, CDR1 is SGHRS and CDR2 is YFSETQ. CDR3: CASSLVIGSSRETQYF. The CDR3 DNA reads as TGCGCCAGCAGCTTGGTGATCGGGAGTTCTAGAGAGACCCAGTACTTC.

This clone was detected only once. This chain links TRBV7-9 with TRBJ2-5; tentative D call: TRBD1 (5 bases). The CDR3 has 13 residues. V shed 1 base and J shed 5 bases, with 8 bases lying between them. From germline, CDR1 is SEHNR and CDR2 FQNEAQ (reference sequence). The CDR3 here is CASSLGAGETQYF. CDR3 nucleotide sequence: TGTGCCAGCAGCTTAGGCGCAGGGGAGACCCAGTACTTC.

This sequence joins TRBV11-1 and TRBJ1-1; D may be TRBD1 (6 bases). From germline, CDR1 is SGHAT and CDR2 FQDESV (reference sequence). V lost 4 bases, J lost 10 bases, and 19 bases lay in between. This CDR3 has 14 amino acids. The CDR3 bases are TGTGCCAGCAGCTCTTCCGGGACATCTCTCGGAGCTTTCTTT. It codes for CASSSSGTSLGAFF.